This TCR beta chain is drawn from a study of regulatory T cells in long-lasting Graves disease. The CDR3 is 14 residues long. Germline V lookup: CDR1 SNHLY, CDR2 FYNNEI. V dropped 5 bases and J dropped 5; count of bases not matched to a gene: 3. Time point of the sample: persistent/refractory GD, antithyroid drugs over 5 years with positive TRAb. PBMC RNA was the source of the TCR library. Assembly of TCR beta libraries relied on iRepertoire HTBI primers together with Arm-PCR of CDR3 regions. TCRdb reprocessed the multiplex PCR reads with MiXCR, giving one entry per CDR3 protein. The data hold 300,000 to 350,000 distinct CDR3 sequences, with about 19% observed a single time.

The chain employs TRBV2 and TRBJ1-5, with TRBD1 matching 10 bases. The starting material was peripheral blood mononuclear cells (PBMCs), obtained when the disease was refractory, from a patient treated with antithyroid drugs. The receptor's source is a female donor with Graves disease. CDR3 amino acids: CASSSGQGYQPQHF. Here the CDR3 DNA reads TGTGCCAGCAGTTCGGGACAGGGGTATCAGCCCCAGCATTTT. The full variable domain, with the rest looked up from reference TRBV2 and TRBJ1-5, is EPEVTQTPSHQVTQMGQEVILRCVPISNHLYFYWYRQILGQKVEFLVSFYNNEISEKSEIFDDQFSVERPDGSNFTLKIRSTKLEDSAMYFCASSSGQGYQPQHFGDGTRLSIL.